This T cell receptor beta chain emerged from a study of human T cells and chemical hapten exposure. Study context: The sensitizer, 2% DPC, was used on roughly 2 cm by roughly 2 cm of upper inner arm skin.

TCRdb fed the RACE reads into MiXCR, producing one record per CDR3 protein. This sample yields 85,000 to 130,000 distinct CDR3 sequences, of which approximately 12% are seen a single time; roughly 1.5% belongs to the top ten. The time point denotes: pre-sensitization, week 0. Treatment described: therapeutic diphenylcyclopropenone sensitization with weekly scalp DPC. This clonotype was seen a handful of times. Germline values: CDR1 SNHLY, CDR2 FYNNEI. This CDR3 has 17 residues. V was cut by 0 bases and J by 6 bases, with 20 bases left in between. This chain connects TRBV2 to TRBJ1-2; D is unclear. Sequenced here: whole blood, sampled in connection with sensitization to the hapten diphenylcyclopropenone (DPC). The clonotype comes from a woman between 45 and 65 years old with alopecia areata. Some clones in this sample may be carry-over from other donors' samples. The CDR3 sequence: CASSEALFQARLNGYTF. The CDR3 nucleotides are TGTGCCAGCAGTGAAGCGCTTTTTCAGGCTCGACTCAATGGCTACACCTTC.